This T cell receptor beta chain was retrieved from a study of control samples from healthy donors and cancer patients. This CDR3 spans 16 amino acids. Germline V gene lookup returns CDR1 SGHAT and CDR2 FQNNGV. V lost 6 bases, J lost 6 bases, and 22 bases lay in between. Profiled with immunoSEQ multiplex PCR; TCRdb holds only in-frame clones, not every one. The data show about 120,000 clones, 80% to 95% seen once. The chain has TRBV11-2 and TRBJ2-3, with D possibly being TRBD2 (6 bases). The clonotype originates from a woman younger than 30 in good health. Sequencing was carried out using blood. The CDR3 DNA is TGTGCCAGCAGATTTTCTTTGGGACTCCCGGGGGATACGCAGTATTTT. It encodes CASRFSLGLPGDTQYF.